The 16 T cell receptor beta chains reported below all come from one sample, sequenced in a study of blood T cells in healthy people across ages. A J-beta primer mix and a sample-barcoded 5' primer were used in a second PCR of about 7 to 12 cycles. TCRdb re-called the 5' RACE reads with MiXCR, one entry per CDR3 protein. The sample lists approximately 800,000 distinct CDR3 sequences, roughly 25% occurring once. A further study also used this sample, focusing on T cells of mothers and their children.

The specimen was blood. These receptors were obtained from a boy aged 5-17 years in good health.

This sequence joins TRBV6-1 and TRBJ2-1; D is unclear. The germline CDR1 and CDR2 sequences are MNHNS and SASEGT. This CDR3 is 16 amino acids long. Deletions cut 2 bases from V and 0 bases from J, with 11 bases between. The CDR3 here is CASSERAQASYNEQFF. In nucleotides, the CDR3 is TGTGCCAGCAGTGAACGAGCGCAGGCCTCCTACAATGAGCAGTTCTTC.

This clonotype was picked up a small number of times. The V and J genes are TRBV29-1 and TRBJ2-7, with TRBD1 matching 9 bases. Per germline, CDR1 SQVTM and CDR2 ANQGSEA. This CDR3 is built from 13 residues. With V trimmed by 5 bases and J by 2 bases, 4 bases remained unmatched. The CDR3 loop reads CSVPGQGTYEQYF. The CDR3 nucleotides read TGCAGCGTTCCGGGACAGGGCACCTACGAGCAGTACTTC.

The CDR3 DNA sequence: TGTGCCAGCAGCGGTATCTGGACAGGGAGAGCCGGCACTGAAGCTTTCTTT. Protein sequence: CASSGIWTGRAGTEAFF. The chain has TRBV7-6 and TRBJ1-1; 8 bases align to TRBD1. This CDR3 is built from 17 residues. Germline trimming cut 5 bases from V and 4 bases from J; bases unmatched to any gene: 15. CDR1 SGHVS and CDR2 FNYEAQ come from the germline V gene.

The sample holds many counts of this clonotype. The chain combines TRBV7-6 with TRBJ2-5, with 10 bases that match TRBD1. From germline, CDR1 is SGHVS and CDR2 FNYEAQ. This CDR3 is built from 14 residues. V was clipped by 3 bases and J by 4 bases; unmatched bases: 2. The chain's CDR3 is CASSFRDRGETQYF. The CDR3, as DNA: TGTGCCAGCAGCTTCCGGGACAGGGGAGAGACCCAGTACTTC.

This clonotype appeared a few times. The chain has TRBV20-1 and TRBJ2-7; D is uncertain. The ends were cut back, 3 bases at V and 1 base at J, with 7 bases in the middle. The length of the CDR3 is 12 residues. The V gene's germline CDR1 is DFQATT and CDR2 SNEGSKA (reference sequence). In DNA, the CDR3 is TGCAGTGCTAGGATCGATTCCTACGAGCAGTACTTC. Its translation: CSARIDSYEQYF.

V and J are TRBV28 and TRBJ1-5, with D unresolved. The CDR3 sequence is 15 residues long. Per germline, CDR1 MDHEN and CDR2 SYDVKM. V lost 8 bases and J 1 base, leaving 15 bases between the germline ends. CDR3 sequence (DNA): TGTGCCAGCGGTCCCGGACCCATCAGCAATCAGCCCCAGCATTTT. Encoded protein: CASGPGPISNQPQHF.

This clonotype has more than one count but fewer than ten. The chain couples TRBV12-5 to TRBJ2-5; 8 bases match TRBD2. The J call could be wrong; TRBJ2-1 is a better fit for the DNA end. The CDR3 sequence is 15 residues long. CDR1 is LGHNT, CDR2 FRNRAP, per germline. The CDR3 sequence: CASGDRAGGMNEQFF. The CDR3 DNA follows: TGTGCTAGTGGGGATAGGGCGGGGGGTATGAATGAGCAGTTCTTC.

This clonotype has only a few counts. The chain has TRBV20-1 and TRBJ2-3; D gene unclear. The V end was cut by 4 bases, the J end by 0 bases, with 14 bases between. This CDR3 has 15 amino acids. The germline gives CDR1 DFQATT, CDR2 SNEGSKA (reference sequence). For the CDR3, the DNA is TGCAGTGCTACACAAGACACCGCTAGCACAGATACGCAGTATTTT. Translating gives CSATQDTASTDTQYF.

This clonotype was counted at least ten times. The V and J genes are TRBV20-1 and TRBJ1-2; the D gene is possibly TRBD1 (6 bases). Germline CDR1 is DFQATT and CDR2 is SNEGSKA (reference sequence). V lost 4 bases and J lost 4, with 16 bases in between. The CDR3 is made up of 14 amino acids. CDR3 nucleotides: TGCAGTGCTATCCCCGGGGGCGCGTTCTATGGCTACACCTTC. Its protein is CSAIPGGAFYGYTF.

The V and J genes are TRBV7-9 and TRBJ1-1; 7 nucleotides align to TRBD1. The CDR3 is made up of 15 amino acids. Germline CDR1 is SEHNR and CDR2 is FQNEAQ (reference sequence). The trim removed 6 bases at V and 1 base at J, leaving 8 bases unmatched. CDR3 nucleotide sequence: TGTGCCAGCAGTTACATGACAGGGCCGAACACTGAAGCTTTCTTT. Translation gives CASSYMTGPNTEAFF.

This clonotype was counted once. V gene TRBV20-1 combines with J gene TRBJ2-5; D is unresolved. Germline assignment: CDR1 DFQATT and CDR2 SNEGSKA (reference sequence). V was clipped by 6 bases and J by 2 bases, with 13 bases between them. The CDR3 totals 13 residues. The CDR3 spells CSAQRGSQETQYF. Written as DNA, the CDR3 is TGCAGTGCCCAACGTGGGTCTCAAGAGACCCAGTACTTC.

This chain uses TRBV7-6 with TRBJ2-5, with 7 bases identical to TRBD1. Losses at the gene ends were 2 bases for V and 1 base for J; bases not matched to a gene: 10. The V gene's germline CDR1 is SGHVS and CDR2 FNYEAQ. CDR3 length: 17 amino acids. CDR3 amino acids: CASSLHRGRKSQETQYF. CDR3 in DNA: TGTGCCAGCAGCTTACATAGGGGGCGAAAGAGCCAAGAGACCCAGTACTTC. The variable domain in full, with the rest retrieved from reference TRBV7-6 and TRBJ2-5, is GAGVSQSPRYKVTKRGQDVALRCDPISGHVSLYWYRQALGQGPEFLTYFNYEAQQDKSGLPNDRFSAERPEGSISTLTIQRTEQRDSAMYRCASSLHRGRKSQETQYFGPGTRLLVL.

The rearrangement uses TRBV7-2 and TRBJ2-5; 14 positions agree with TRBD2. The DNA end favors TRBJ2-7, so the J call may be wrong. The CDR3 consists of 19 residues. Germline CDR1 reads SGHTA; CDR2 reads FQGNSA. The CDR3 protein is CASSPKTSGGAFSRYEQYF. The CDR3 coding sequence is TGTGCCAGCAGCCCCAAGACTAGCGGGGGGGCATTCTCCAGGTACGAGCAGTACTTC.

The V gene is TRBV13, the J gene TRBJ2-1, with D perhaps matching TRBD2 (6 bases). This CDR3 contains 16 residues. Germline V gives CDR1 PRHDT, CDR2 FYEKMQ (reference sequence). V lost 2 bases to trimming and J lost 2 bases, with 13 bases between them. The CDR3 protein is CASSLYGGAPYNEQFF. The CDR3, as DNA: TGTGCCAGCAGCTTATACGGGGGAGCCCCCTACAATGAGCAGTTCTTC.

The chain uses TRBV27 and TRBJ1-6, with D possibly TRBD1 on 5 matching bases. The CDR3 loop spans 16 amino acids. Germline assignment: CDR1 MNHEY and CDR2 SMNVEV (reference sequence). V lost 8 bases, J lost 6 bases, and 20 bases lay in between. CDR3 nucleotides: TGTGCCAGCGGTTCCCAATTCAGGGATCGTAATTCACCCCTCCACTTT. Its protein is CASGSQFRDRNSPLHF.

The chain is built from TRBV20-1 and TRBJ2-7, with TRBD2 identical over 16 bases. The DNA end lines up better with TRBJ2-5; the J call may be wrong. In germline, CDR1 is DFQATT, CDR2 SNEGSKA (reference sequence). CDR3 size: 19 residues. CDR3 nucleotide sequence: TGCAGTGCTTTTTTCCCCGGGACTAGCGGGGGGGCTTCGGGAGAGACCCAGTACTTC. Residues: CSAFFPGTSGGASGETQYF.